One sample yielded the 22 T cell receptor beta chains listed below, sequenced in a study of early T cells in non-severe SARS-CoV-2 infection. MiXCR, run by TCRdb on the 5' RACE reads, gives a single entry per CDR3 protein. The sample holds over 30,000 distinct CDR3 sequences; around 4.6% are singletons and the top ten take almost 8%. Specimen: whole blood. These receptors came from an adult who was a healthcare worker with PCR-confirmed SARS-CoV-2 infection or an uninfected control (not recorded which).

This clonotype has a count of ten or more. This chain links TRBV7-2 with TRBJ2-6; no clear D. This CDR3 is built from 18 residues. The V and J ends lost 4 bases and 0 bases respectively, with 16 bases between them. Germline V gene sequence: CDR1 SGHTA, CDR2 FQGNSA. CDR3 DNA: TGTGCCAGCAGCTCACTCGGCCTCAGCCCCTCTGGGGCCAACGTCCTGACTTTC. Amino acid sequence: CASSSLGLSPSGANVLTF.

V is TRBV6-1 and J is TRBJ1-1; TRBD1 agrees at 7 bases. Germline values: CDR1 MNHNS, CDR2 SASEGT. The CDR3 is made up of 15 amino acids. With V trimmed by 2 bases and J by 1 base, 4 bases remained unmatched. The chain's CDR3 is CASSERTGQNTEAFF. DNA for the CDR3: TGTGCCAGCAGTGAAAGGACAGGCCAGAACACTGAAGCTTTCTTT.

DNA for the CDR3: TGTGCCAGCAGCCGGGGACGGAACCAGCCCCAGCATTTT. Its translation is CASSRGRNQPQHF. The chain joins TRBV7-2 to TRBJ1-5; D is perhaps TRBD1 (5 bases). The V end was cut by 5 bases, the J end by 7 bases, with 12 bases between. The CDR3 has 13 amino acids. The germline gives CDR1 SGHTA, CDR2 FQGNSA. Using reference TRBV7-2 and TRBJ1-5 for the parts outside the CDR3, the full variable domain is GAGVSQSPSNKVTEKGKDVELRCDPISGHTALYWYRQSLGQGLEFLIYFQGNSAPDKSGLPSDRFSAERTGGSVSTLTIQRTQQEDSAVYLCASSRGRNQPQHFGDGTRLSIL.

Many counts were recorded for this clonotype. The chain joins TRBV30 to TRBJ1-2; possibly TRBD1 for D (6 bases). Trimming shortened V by 0 bases and J by 8 bases, and 13 bases separated the two germline ends. There are 13 residues in the CDR3. Germline V gene data show CDR1 as GTSNPN and CDR2 as SVGIG (reference sequence). DNA for the CDR3: TGTGCCTGGAGTGTACGCGGGGGCTTAGGCTACACCTTC. Its protein product is CAWSVRGGLGYTF.

V and J are TRBV6-5 and TRBJ1-1; TRBD1 is a possible D gene (6 bases). V was cut by 6 bases and J by 10 bases, with 15 bases left in between. The CDR3 runs 12 residues. Germline V lookup: CDR1 MNHEY, CDR2 SVGAGI. As DNA, the CDR3 is TGTGCCAGCAGGACAGGTTCGGGTGGAGCTTTCTTT. Its protein is CASRTGSGGAFF.

The chain has TRBV5-1 and TRBJ1-1; D not resolved. CDR1 and CDR2 from the germline V gene are SGHRS and YFSETQ. This CDR3 contains 17 residues. V dropped 4 bases and J dropped 2 bases, with 21 bases sitting between them. The CDR3, as DNA: TGCGCCAGCAGCCGCCAAGAGTTGGCCTCATACAACACTGAAGCTTTCTTT. Protein: CASSRQELASYNTEAFF.

This clonotype was counted at least ten times. The V call is TRBV20-1, the J call TRBJ2-7; D is tentatively TRBD1 or TRBD2 (10 bases each). The CDR3 consists of 16 residues. CDR1 is DFQATT and CDR2 is SNEGSKA in the germline V gene (reference sequence). V lost 3 bases to trimming and J lost 7 bases, with 25 bases between them. The CDR3 region is CSASRRDRGLAREQYF. DNA of the CDR3: TGCAGTGCTAGTAGACGGGACAGGGGACTAGCGCGGGAGCAGTACTTC.

This clonotype was observed at least ten times. The chain employs TRBV7-6 and TRBJ2-5; no definite D call. Deletions cut 5 bases from V and 14 bases from J, with 15 bases between. Germline V gene lookup returns CDR1 SGHVS and CDR2 FNYEAQ. This CDR3 comprises 11 residues. CDR3 nucleotide sequence: TGTGCCAGCAGCCCTGTGGGCAGAATTTACTTC. It translates to CASSPVGRIYF.

This clonotype has a count of ten or more. The chain links TRBV30 to TRBJ1-1, with 7 bases that match TRBD1. Germline assignment: CDR1 GTSNPN and CDR2 SVGIG (reference sequence). The CDR3 is made up of 13 amino acids. The V gene end was trimmed by 0 bases and the J gene end by 4 bases; junction bases not matched to a gene: 2. The CDR3 reads CAWSVQGFTEAFF. The CDR3 region has the DNA TGTGCCTGGAGTGTACAGGGGTTCACTGAAGCTTTCTTT.

At least ten counts were recorded for this clonotype. The genes are TRBV7-8 and TRBJ1-5; 7 bases map to TRBD1. Germline loops: CDR1 SGHVS, CDR2 FQNEAQ. This CDR3 has 18 residues. V lost 0 bases, J lost 1 base, and 9 bases stayed unmatched. The CDR3 bases are TGTGCCAGCAGCTTAGCGTACAGGGGCCCGGGGAGCAATCAGCCCCAGCATTTT. This codes for CASSLAYRGPGSNQPQHF.

This clonotype was detected many times. The chain employs TRBV18 and TRBJ1-4; no clear D gene. From germline, CDR1 is KGHSH and CDR2 LQKENI. Trimming cost V 2 bases and J 0 bases, with 10 bases left between them. This CDR3 region has 16 residues. In DNA form, the CDR3 reads TGTGCCAGCTCACCATTCCGGGATGCAACTAATGAAAAACTGTTTTTT. Protein: CASSPFRDATNEKLFF.

This clonotype has just a few counts. The V call is TRBV5-1, the J call TRBJ1-1, with a possible D match to TRBD1 (6 bases). CDR1 and CDR2 from the germline V gene are SGHRS and YFSETQ. CDR3 length equals 16 residues. Trimming took off 4 bases at V and 5 bases at J, with 21 bases between the two ends. The CDR3 DNA follows: TGCGCCAGCAGCCTCCGGGACACCACTGGGGATACTGAAGCTTTCTTT. It translates to CASSLRDTTGDTEAFF.

This clonotype was detected many times. Here the CDR3 reads CASSPSAAYNEQFF. In DNA, the CDR3 is TGTGCCAGCTCACCCTCGGCGGCCTACAATGAGCAGTTCTTC. This sequence joins TRBV18 and TRBJ2-1; no definite D call. The CDR3 has 14 amino acids. Germline assignment: CDR1 KGHSH and CDR2 LQKENI. Trimming cost V 3 bases and J 2 bases, with 8 bases left between them.

This clonotype was observed at least ten times. V usage is TRBV5-1 and J usage is TRBJ1-1; D unresolved. Germline V CDR1 and CDR2: SGHRS, YFSETQ. Trimming stripped 2 bases from V and 3 bases from J, with 14 bases between. The CDR3 has 15 amino acids. CDR3 sequence reads: CASSFVVGRDTEAFF. DNA of the CDR3: TGCGCCAGCAGCTTTGTAGTGGGCCGGGACACTGAAGCTTTCTTT.

The sample holds many counts of this clonotype. The CDR3 is CASSLQTDTYQPQHF. The CDR3 DNA reads as TGTGCCAGCAGCCTCCAAACCGACACGTATCAGCCCCAGCATTTT. This sequence joins TRBV6-2 or TRBV6-3 and TRBJ1-5; D remains unclear. This CDR3 is built from 15 residues. Germline CDR1 reads MNHEY; CDR2 reads SVGEGT. The ends were cut back, 6 bases at V and 5 bases at J, with 17 bases in the middle.

J is TRBJ2-1 and V is TRBV4-3, with D perhaps matching TRBD1 (5 bases). The CDR3 loop spans 16 amino acids. CDR1 is LGHNA, CDR2 YSLEER, per germline. V was pared by 2 bases and J by 2 bases, with 13 bases between. Written as DNA, the CDR3 is TGCGCCAGCAGCCAAATTGGTCAGGGCCCCTACAATGAGCAGTTCTTC. Translated: CASSQIGQGPYNEQFF.

In this sample, this clonotype turned up many times. The J gene is TRBJ1-1, the V gene TRBV11-2; D is undetermined. The CDR3 is made up of 13 amino acids. The V gene lost 0 bases and the J gene lost 4 bases, with 6 bases spanning the gap. CDR1 SGHAT and CDR2 FQNNGV come from the germline V gene. The CDR3 reads CASSLDPGTEAFF. The CDR3 nucleotides read TGTGCCAGCAGCTTAGATCCGGGCACTGAAGCTTTCTTT.

This clonotype was found a few times. J is TRBJ1-5 and V is TRBV20-1; 10 positions match TRBD1. V lost 3 bases and J lost 3; bases outside the gene matches: 8. Germline CDR1 DFQATT, CDR2 SNEGSKA (reference sequence). This CDR3 has 16 amino acids. The CDR3 reads CSASPTGGEYNQPQHF. The CDR3 coding sequence is TGCAGTGCTAGCCCGACAGGGGGCGAGTACAATCAGCCCCAGCATTTT.

The table lists this clonotype with many counts. The genes are TRBV10-3 and TRBJ1-2; 8 nucleotides match TRBD1. V trimming: 3 bases; J trimming: 4 bases; junction bases outside the gene matches: 4. The CDR3 covers 14 residues. Germline CDR1 is ENHRY and CDR2 is SYGVKD. The CDR3 DNA sequence: TGTGCCATCAGTGATCAGGGGGCAGGCTATGGCTACACCTTC. This encodes CAISDQGAGYGYTF.

In this sample, this clonotype turned up a few times. The V gene is TRBV30, the J gene TRBJ1-6; D is ambiguous. V shed 5 bases and J shed 14 bases, with 13 bases lying between them. In germline, CDR1 is GTSNPN, CDR2 SVGIG (reference sequence). This CDR3 region has 11 residues. The DNA for the CDR3 is TGTGCCTGGCAATCACCTTCCACCCTCCACTTT. It yields the protein CAWQSPSTLHF.

This clonotype was recorded at least ten times. The genes are TRBV7-9 and TRBJ2-1; 8 bases are a match to TRBD2. The CDR3 has 15 amino acids. V trimming: 4 bases; J trimming: 6 bases; junction bases outside the gene matches: 8. Germline CDR1 SEHNR, CDR2 FQNEAQ (reference sequence). As DNA, the CDR3 is TGTGCCAGCAGCTCGGGAGGGCAGGGAGGCAATGAGCAGTTCTTC. As protein: CASSSGGQGGNEQFF. Using reference TRBV7-9 and TRBJ2-1 for the parts outside the CDR3, the full variable domain is DTGVSQNPRHKITKRGQNVTFRCDPISEHNRLYWYRQTLGQGPEFLTYFQNEAQLEKSRLLSDRFSAERPKGSFSTLEIQRTEQGDSAMYLCASSSGGQGGNEQFFGPGTRLTVL.

Concerning this clonotype itself: One base away lies a much larger clone, so this may be a sequencing read error. V and J are TRBV3-1 and TRBJ2-2; TRBD1 is a possible D gene (6 bases). Germline V gene lookup returns CDR1 LGHDT and CDR2 YNNKEL (reference sequence). V was cut by 6 bases and J by 5 bases, with 10 bases left in between. CDR3 length: 13 residues. This CDR3 reads CASRGARTGELFF. DNA for the CDR3: TGTGCCAGCAGGGGGGCCAGAACCGGGGAGCTGTTTTTT.